This T cell receptor beta chain stems from a study of graft-versus-host responses after intestinal transplantation. Findings and caveats of the study: The recipient marrow held GvH clones, and some of them showed up first in ileum or blood.

The CDR3 has 14 amino acids. Germline values: CDR1 MNHEY, CDR2 SMNVEV (reference sequence). To note about this clone: Its antigen is not identified.

The method was immunoSEQ multiplex PCR; TCRdb's version includes in-frame clones alone and lacks a portion of them. Among 35,000 to 50,000 clones, about 94% were seen once, and the ten largest hold about 19%. V and J are TRBV27 and TRBJ2-5; TRBD2 matches 7 bases. The J call is doubtful: the DNA matches TRBJ2-7 better. The sample consisted of unstimulated CD8+ T cells sorted from spleen or lymph node cells, taken before transplant. The clonotype was recovered from a human donor who was the organ donor for an intestinal transplant. This chain's CDR3 is CASSLMGEGHEQYF. The CDR3 coding sequence is TGTGCCAGCAGTTTAATGGGGGAGGGTCACGAGCAGTACTTC.